The 13 T cell receptor beta chains presented below share a single source sample, sequenced in a study of blood T cells in healthy people across ages. For the second PCR, which ran for roughly 7 to 11 cycles, a sample-barcoded 5' primer and a J-beta primer mix were used. One entry per CDR3 protein results from TCRdb running MiXCR on the 5' RACE reads. The sample lists about a million distinct CDR3 sequences, about 51% occurring once. The material sequenced was blood. The origin of the receptors is a woman aged 60-75 years in good health.

V and J are TRBV11-3 and TRBJ2-2; the match to TRBD2 covers 15 bases. The J segment lost 6 bases and the V segment lost 5 bases, leaving 7 bases of the junction unmatched. This CDR3 is 17 amino acids long. CDR1 and CDR2 from the germline V gene are SGHNT and YENEEA. The CDR3 nucleotides read TGTGCCAGCAGCCTCCGGACTAGCGGGAGGGCCTCCGGGGAGCTGTTTTTT. Translation: CASSLRTSGRASGELFF.

This chain joins TRBV10-3 and TRBJ2-7; 7 nucleotides line up with TRBD1. V lost 2 bases and J lost 4; bases outside the gene matches: 8. Germline CDR1 is ENHRY and CDR2 is SYGVKD. The CDR3 covers 15 residues. CDR3 residues: CAISEGQAILYEQYF. The CDR3 coding sequence is TGTGCCATCAGTGAGGGACAGGCAATCCTGTACGAGCAGTACTTC.

The J gene is TRBJ2-5, the V gene TRBV20-1; TRBD1 or TRBD2 may be the D gene (5 bases each). The J call may not be correct, given that the DNA end is closer to TRBJ2-7. This CDR3 comprises 15 residues. Per the germline V gene, CDR1 is DFQATT and CDR2 is SNEGSKA (reference sequence). DNA for the CDR3: TGCAGTGCTAGAGATCCCCAGGGAGAGACCTACGAGCAGTACTTC. Residues: CSARDPQGETYEQYF.

J is TRBJ2-1 and V is TRBV27; 12 nucleotides match TRBD2. CDR3 length equals 20 residues. Germline CDR1 reads MNHEY; CDR2 reads SMNVEV (reference sequence). V dropped 2 bases and J dropped 9; count of bases not matched to a gene: 20. In nucleotides, the CDR3 is TGTGCCAGCAGTTTAAAACTAGCGGGAGGTGGGGCACGGGCGAGAGGTGAGCAGTTCTTC. This encodes CASSLKLAGGGARARGEQFF.

The chain joins TRBV29-1 to TRBJ2-7; no clear D. Germline V CDR1 and CDR2: SQVTM, ANQGSEA. This CDR3 region has 14 residues. Trimming took 6 bases from V and 3 from J, leaving 18 bases between them. CDR3 nucleotide sequence: TGCAGCGTGAAGGGCAGGACGCTTAACTACGAGCAGTACTTC. Amino acids: CSVKGRTLNYEQYF.

This clonotype appeared a single time. The genes are TRBV20-1 and TRBJ2-7, with 7 positions matching TRBD1. V dropped 5 bases and J dropped 3; count of bases not matched to a gene: 7. This CDR3 is built from 13 residues. Germline V gene lookup returns CDR1 DFQATT and CDR2 SNEGSKA (reference sequence). CDR3 in amino acids: CSAQTGTDYEQYF. The CDR3 region has the DNA TGCAGTGCTCAAACCGGGACAGACTACGAGCAGTACTTC.

On this clonotype: An end of the junction differs from the germline gene, which may be a read error. This chain joins TRBV14 and TRBJ2-1, with D uncertain. Germline lookup yields CDR1 SGHDN and CDR2 FVKESK. The CDR3 contains 15 residues. In DNA, the CDR3 is TGTGCCAGCAGCCCCCGGCCTAGTTACTACGATGAGCAGTTCTTC. Its protein is CASSPRPSYYDEQFF.

J is TRBJ2-1 and V is TRBV21-1; the table's D call TRBD1 went unverified against the DNA. TRBV21-1 is described as a pseudogene. CDR3 length: 16 residues. CDR3 nucleotides: TGTGCCAGCAGCAACCCAGGGGTGAGCTCCTACAATGGGCAGTTCTTC. Amino acids: CASSNPGVSSYNGQFF.

This clonotype was seen only a few times. This sequence joins TRBV20-1 and TRBJ1-2; D uncertain. The CDR3 totals 14 residues. V was trimmed by 3 bases and J by 3 bases, leaving 14 bases between them. The V gene's germline CDR1 is DFQATT and CDR2 SNEGSKA (reference sequence). CDR3 sequence reads: CSASLGQRDYGYTF. The CDR3 DNA follows: TGCAGTGCTAGTCTAGGTCAAAGGGACTATGGCTACACCTTC.

The genes are TRBV28 and TRBJ1-1; the D is unclear. The V and J ends lost 4 bases and 4 bases respectively, with 4 bases between them. Germline V gene data show CDR1 as MDHEN and CDR2 as SYDVKM. CDR3 length equals 11 residues. The CDR3 is CASSWSTEAFF. The CDR3 region has the DNA TGTGCCAGCAGTTGGAGCACTGAAGCTTTCTTT.

This clonotype was picked up a small number of times. The chain joins TRBV7-2 to TRBJ2-7; D unresolved. The germline V gene has CDR1 SGHTA and CDR2 FQGNSA. The CDR3 extends over 13 amino acids. V was clipped by 1 base and J by 5 bases, with 9 bases between them. CDR3 nucleotides: TGTGCCAGCAGCTTAGAGGCGGTCAACGAGCAGTACTTC. This codes for CASSLEAVNEQYF.

The rearrangement links TRBV20-1 to TRBJ2-5, with 10 bases fitting TRBD2. The end of the DNA fits TRBJ2-7 better, so the J call may be wrong. CDR3 length equals 16 residues. Germline V gene data show CDR1 as DFQATT and CDR2 as SNEGSKA (reference sequence). The CDR3 region is CSARVYLAGGLGEQYF. DNA for the CDR3: TGCAGTGCTAGGGTCTATTTAGCGGGAGGATTGGGCGAGCAGTACTTC.

This chain links TRBV20-1 with TRBJ2-5; 7 nucleotides agree with TRBD2. Germline V lookup: CDR1 DFQATT, CDR2 SNEGSKA (reference sequence). The CDR3 extends over 14 amino acids. Losses at the gene ends were 4 bases for V and 3 bases for J; bases not matched to a gene: 8. The CDR3 here is CSAKGRAGKETQYF. For the CDR3, the DNA is TGCAGTGCTAAGGGACGAGCGGGGAAAGAGACCCAGTACTTC.